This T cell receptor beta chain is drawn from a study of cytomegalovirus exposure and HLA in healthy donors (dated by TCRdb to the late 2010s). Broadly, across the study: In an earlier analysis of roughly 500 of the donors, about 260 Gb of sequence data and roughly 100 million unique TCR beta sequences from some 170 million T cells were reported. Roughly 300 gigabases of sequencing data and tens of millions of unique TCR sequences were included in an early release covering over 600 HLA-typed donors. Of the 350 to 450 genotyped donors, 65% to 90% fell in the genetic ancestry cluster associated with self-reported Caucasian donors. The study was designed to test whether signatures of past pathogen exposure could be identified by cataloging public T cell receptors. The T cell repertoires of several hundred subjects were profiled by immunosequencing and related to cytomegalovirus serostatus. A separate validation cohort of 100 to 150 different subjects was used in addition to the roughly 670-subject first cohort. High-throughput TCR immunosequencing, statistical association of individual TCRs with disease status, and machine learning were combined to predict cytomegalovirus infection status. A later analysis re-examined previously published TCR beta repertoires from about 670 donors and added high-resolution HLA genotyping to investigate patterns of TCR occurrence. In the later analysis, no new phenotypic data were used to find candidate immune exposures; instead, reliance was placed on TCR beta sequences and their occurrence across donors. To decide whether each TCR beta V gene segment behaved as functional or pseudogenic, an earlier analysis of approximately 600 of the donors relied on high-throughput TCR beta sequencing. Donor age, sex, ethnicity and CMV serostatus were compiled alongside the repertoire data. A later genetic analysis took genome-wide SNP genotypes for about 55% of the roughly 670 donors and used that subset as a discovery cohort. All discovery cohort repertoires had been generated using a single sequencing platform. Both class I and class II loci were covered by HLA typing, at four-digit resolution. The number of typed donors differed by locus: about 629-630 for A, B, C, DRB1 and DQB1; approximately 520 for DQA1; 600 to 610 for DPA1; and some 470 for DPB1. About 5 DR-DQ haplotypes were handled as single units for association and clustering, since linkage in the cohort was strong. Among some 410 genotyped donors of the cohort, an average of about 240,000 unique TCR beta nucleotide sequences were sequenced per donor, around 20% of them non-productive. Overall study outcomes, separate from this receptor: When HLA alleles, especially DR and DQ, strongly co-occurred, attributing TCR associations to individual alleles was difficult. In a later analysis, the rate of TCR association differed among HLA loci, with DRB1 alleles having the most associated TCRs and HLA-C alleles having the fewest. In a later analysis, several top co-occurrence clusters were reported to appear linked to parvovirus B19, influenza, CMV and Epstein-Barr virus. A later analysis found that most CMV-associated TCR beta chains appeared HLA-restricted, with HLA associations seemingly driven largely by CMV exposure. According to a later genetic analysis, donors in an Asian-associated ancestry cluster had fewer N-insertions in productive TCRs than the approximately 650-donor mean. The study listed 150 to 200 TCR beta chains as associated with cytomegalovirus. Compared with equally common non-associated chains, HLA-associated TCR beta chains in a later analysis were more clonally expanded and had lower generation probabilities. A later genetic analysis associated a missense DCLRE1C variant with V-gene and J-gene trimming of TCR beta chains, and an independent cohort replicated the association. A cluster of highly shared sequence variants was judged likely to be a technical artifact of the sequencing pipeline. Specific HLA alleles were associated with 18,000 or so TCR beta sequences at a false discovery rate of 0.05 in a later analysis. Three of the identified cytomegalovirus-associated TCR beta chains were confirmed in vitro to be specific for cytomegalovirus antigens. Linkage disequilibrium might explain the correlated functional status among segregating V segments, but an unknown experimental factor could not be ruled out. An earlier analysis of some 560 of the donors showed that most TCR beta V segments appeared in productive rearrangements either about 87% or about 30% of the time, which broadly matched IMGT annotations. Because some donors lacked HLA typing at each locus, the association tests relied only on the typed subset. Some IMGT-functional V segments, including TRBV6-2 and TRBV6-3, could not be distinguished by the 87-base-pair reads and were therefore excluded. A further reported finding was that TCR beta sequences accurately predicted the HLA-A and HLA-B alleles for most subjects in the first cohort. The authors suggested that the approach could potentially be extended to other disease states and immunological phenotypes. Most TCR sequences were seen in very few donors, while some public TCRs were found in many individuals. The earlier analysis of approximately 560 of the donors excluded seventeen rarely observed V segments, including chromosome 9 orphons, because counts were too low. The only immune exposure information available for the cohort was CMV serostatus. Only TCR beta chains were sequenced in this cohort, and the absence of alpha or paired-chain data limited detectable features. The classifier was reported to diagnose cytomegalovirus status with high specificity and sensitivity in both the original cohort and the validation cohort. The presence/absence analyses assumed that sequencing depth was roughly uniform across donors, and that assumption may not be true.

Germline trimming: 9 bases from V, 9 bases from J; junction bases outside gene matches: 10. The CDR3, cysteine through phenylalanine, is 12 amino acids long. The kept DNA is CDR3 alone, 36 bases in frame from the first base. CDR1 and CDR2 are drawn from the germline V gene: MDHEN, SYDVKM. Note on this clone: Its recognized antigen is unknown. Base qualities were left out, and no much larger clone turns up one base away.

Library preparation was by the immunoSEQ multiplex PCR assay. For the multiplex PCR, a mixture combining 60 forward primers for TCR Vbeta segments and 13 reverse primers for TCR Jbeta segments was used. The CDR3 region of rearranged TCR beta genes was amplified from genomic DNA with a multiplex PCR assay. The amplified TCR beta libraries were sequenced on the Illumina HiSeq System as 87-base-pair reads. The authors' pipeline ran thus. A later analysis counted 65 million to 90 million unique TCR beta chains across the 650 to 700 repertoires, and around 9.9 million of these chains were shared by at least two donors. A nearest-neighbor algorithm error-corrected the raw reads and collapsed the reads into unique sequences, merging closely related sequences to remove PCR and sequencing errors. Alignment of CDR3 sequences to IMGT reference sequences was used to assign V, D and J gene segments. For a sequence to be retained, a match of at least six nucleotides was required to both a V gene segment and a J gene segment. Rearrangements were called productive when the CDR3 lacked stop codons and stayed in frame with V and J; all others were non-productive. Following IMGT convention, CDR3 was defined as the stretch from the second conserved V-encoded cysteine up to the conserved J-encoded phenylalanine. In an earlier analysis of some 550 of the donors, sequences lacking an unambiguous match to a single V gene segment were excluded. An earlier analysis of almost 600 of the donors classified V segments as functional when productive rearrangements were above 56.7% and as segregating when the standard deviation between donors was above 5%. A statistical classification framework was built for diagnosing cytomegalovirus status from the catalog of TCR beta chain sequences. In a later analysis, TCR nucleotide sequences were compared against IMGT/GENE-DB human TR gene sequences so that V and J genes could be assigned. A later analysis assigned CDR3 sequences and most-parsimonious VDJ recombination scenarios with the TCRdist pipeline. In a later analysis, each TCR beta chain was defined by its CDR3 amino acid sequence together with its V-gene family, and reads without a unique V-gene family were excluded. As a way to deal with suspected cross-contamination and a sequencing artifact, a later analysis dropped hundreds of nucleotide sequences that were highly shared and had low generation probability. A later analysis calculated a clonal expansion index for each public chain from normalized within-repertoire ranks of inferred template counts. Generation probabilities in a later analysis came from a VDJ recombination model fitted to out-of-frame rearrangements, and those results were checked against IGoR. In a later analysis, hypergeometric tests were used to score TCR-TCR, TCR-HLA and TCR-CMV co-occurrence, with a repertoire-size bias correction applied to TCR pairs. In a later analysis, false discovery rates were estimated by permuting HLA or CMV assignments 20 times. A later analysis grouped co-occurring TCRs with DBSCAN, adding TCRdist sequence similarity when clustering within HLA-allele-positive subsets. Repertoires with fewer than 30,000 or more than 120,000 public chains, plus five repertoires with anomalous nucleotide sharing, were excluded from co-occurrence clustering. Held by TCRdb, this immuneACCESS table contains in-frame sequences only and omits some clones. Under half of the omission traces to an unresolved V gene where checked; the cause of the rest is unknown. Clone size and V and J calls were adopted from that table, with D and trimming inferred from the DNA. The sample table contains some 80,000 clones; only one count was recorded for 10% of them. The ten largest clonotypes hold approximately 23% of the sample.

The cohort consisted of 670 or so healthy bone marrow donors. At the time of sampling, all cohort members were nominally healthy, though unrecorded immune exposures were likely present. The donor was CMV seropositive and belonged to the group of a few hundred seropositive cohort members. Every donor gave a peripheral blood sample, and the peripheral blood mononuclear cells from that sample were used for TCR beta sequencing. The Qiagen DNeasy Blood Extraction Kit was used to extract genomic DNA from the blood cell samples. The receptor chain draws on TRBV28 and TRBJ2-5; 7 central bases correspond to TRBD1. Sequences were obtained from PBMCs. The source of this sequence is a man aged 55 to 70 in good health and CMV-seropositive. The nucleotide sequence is TGTGCCAGTCACAGGGGCGTCGGGGCCCAGTACTTC. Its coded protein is CASHRGVGAQYF. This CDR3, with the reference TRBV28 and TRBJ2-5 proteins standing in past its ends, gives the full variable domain DVKVTQSSRYLVKRTGEKVFLECVQDMDHENMFWYRQDPGLGLRLIYFSYDVKMKEKGDIPEGYSVSREKKERFSLILESASTNQTSMYLCASHRGVGAQYFGPGTRLLVL.